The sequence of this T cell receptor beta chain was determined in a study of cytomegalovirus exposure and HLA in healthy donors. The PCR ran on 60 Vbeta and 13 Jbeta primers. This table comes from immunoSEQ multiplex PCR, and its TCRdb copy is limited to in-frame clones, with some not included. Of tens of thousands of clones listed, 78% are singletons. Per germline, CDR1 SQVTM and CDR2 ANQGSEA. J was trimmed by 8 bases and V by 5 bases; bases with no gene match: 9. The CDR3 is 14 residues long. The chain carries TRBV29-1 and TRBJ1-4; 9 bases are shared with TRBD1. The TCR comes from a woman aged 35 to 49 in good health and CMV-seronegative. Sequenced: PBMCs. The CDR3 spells CSVSKGQGGEKLFF. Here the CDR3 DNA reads TGCAGCGTTTCAAAGGGACAGGGTGGCGAAAAACTGTTTTTT.